The T cell receptor beta chain described here comes from a study of neurological immune-mediated disorders (dated by TCRdb to between 2019 and 2020). With regard to the full study: Among the approximately 35 multiple sclerosis patients, relapsing-remitting MS accounted for approximately 30 and secondary progressive MS accounted for 3. Peripheral blood TCR-beta repertoires from HTLV-I-associated myelopathy (HAM/TSP) patients, multiple sclerosis patients and healthy controls were compared by UMI-based sequencing. Longitudinal samples, technical triplicates and paired sorted CD4+ and CD8+ T-cell subsets, alongside PBMC samples, were included among the 90 to 130 TCR-beta libraries. Of the approximately 70 subjects in the cohort, around 15 were HAM/TSP patients, roughly 34 were multiple sclerosis patients, and around 20 were healthy controls. Results and caveats for the whole study, not just this receptor: The MS cluster showed no association with clinical or MRI features, and the authors stated that larger cohorts are needed. TCR clonal expansion was greatest in HAM/TSP patients and smallest in MS patients, who ranked below even healthy controls. Across subjects, expanded clones never shared an identical CDR3 amino acid sequence, which suggests that the TCR-beta repertoires in every group were private. In phylogenetic analysis, the repertoires of 18 of 34 MS patients grouped into a cluster of related CDR3 sequences, which suggests a possible signature at the repertoire level.

For the unsorted PBMC libraries, 2 million PBMCs were stored in RNAlater at -80 degrees C until RNA extraction and were used to generate the libraries. The multiple sclerosis patients were enrolled in a US clinical protocol that evaluated disease progression with magnetic resonance imaging. Peripheral blood was subjected to Ficoll-Hypaque density gradient centrifugation to isolate PBMCs, which were then cryopreserved in liquid nitrogen. Deletion took 5 bases off V and 4 bases off J, with a span of 14 bases between the germline ends. The CDR3 spans 14 residues, from the cysteine through the phenylalanine. Only CDR3 DNA remains: 42 bases, in frame from the first base. For CDR1 and CDR2, the germline V gene (reference sequence) lists DFQATT and SNEGSKA. cDNA synthesis used template-switch 5'RACE with a primer carrying a 10-nucleotide random unique molecular identifier tagging each TCR transcript. Every sequencing run covered 15-18 subjects and yielded more than 170 million TCR-beta sequences. The RNeasy kit was used for extraction of total RNA. The KAPA Real-time Library Amplification kit was used to amplify TCR-beta VDJ regions with primers targeting the TCR constant region and the 5'RACE anchor. A first PCR added sample indexes and Illumina adaptors, and a second PCR then raised library yield. After Ampure bead purification, the TCR product of roughly 650 bp was size-selected on a 2% E-gel SizeSelection system. Before pooling, library quality was checked on a Bioanalyzer, concentration was measured with Qubit, and libraries were quantified with the Kapa Library Quantification kit. An Illumina HiSeq 2500 was used to sequence the libraries paired-end at 2 x 150 bp. To increase sequence diversity, roughly 24-32% phiX was spiked into each library pool. On the study's bioinformatics: Quality-filtered reads were processed with the UMI-based MiGEC pipeline, which removed over 75% of raw TCR sequences during error correction. VDJ genes were aligned to IMGT germline references, and each clonotype was defined by a unique CDR3 amino acid sequence together with V-J genes. Clonal expansion, Shannon diversity, and CDR3 relatedness (CalcPairwiseDistances, ClusterSamples) were evaluated with VDJtools, and phylogenetic trees were built with CLCbio workbench. Using coefficient-of-variation modelling across technical triplicates, the study counted a clone as expanded if it had at least 8 unique UMIs. The public reads were reanalyzed by TCRdb: fastp trimming at Q25, MiXCR alignment, in-frame beta chains only. CDR3 protein duplicates are merged, each entry listing the most common genes and DNA. Clone size and V and J calls follow TCRdb, not the original study. Counted in this sample were roughly 60,000 distinct CDR3 sequences; around 3.8% of them appeared once. The ten largest clones represent roughly 2.3% of the sample.

This clonotype was picked up many times. Its cognate antigen has yet to be identified. Base quality data are lacking; no much larger clone is found one base away. Sequencing input: PBMCs. This clonotype originated in a woman aged 45 to 65 with multiple sclerosis. The chain is encoded by TRBV20-1 joined to TRBJ2-2; a confident D gene designation cannot be given. The CDR3 region reads CSASIGQTTGELFF. The DNA reads TGCAGTGCTTCTATTGGGCAGACCACCGGGGAGCTGTTTTTT.